What follows describes a single T cell receptor beta chain. Its specificity is not known. This specimen belongs to a study of regulatory and conventional T cells in RAG deficiency. TCRdb's table, derived via immunoSEQ multiplex PCR, lists solely in-frame clones and lacks some. The sample records under 45,000 clones, 75% to 80% being singletons. Conventional CD4+ T cells were sorted from blood as CD25-low CD127-high cells. CDR3 length: 15 amino acids. V lost 6 bases, J lost 7 bases, and 16 bases lay in between. Germline V CDR1 and CDR2: MNHEY, SVGAGI. Study-wide results and caveats: Compared with controls, unique Treg TCR beta sequences dropped roughly 96-fold in Omenn syndrome and CID/AS. Shorter CDR3s in all patient subsets; >80% Treg-Tconv overlap in Omenn. Shannon entropy fell and Simpson indices rose in RAG-deficient patients.

Separately, the same data were catalogued under a study of regulatory T cells. That work states: The PCR used 52 TRBV and 13 TRBJ primers. Skewed V and J usage and few unique V-J pairs marked patient repertoires, most in Tregs.

Sequenced sample: CD4+ effector T cells sorted from blood. This clonotype originated in a human donor in good health. This chain uses TRBV6-5 with TRBJ1-6; D not certain. As DNA, the CDR3 is TGTGCCAGCAGGCCGACGACTTGGACGAATTCACCCCTCCACTTT. Translated: CASRPTTWTNSPLHF.